The T cell receptor beta chain described here comes from a study of T cell responses to AZD1222 COVID-19 vaccine. Findings of the study overall: Within unmutated variant regions lay the reported targets of nearly half of spike-specific TCRs. Only a handful of AZD1222 recipients tested seropositive at baseline.

On this clone itself: Its target is not known.

Libraries were prepared by immunoSEQ multiplex PCR; TCRdb keeps only in-frame clonotypes and omits some of them. The sample shows about 110,000 clones, about 91% of them seen only once. J gave up 4 bases and V 5 bases, and 5 bases lay outside the gene matches. The germline gives CDR1 MDHEN, CDR2 SYDVKM. The CDR3 runs 15 residues. The chain couples TRBV28 to TRBJ2-1, with 10 positions matching TRBD2. This clonotype was sampled from an adult in good health. Specimen: peripheral blood, collected on day 0 of AZD1222 vaccination. The CDR3 spells CASSLGLAAYNEQFF. CDR3 nucleotide sequence: TGTGCCAGCAGTCTAGGACTAGCGGCTTACAATGAGCAGTTCTTC.